The clone carrying this T cell receptor beta chain has ten or more counts. This sample was included in a study of T-cell reconstitution after alpha-beta-depleted transplantation in children. Germline CDR1 reads SGHTA; CDR2 reads FQGNSA. The CDR3 loop spans 17 amino acids. J lost 1 base, V lost 5 bases, and 9 bases had no gene match. Preparation of the TCRbeta library was carried out with unique molecular identifiers. Via MiXCR, TCRdb re-called the PCR reads, giving one row per CDR3 protein. The sample yields 600,000 to 700,000 distinct CDR3 sequences, roughly 17% seen once. The starting material was PBMCs from the stem cell graft donor, obtained from the stem cell graft. This TCR came from a human donor who donated a stem cell graft to a child with acute myeloid leukemia. This chain links TRBV7-2 with TRBJ2-5; 11 nucleotides match TRBD2. CDR3 DNA sequence: TGTGCCAGCAGCCGAAGTCTAGCGGGGGGTTCCCAAGAGACCCAGTACTTC. Translated: CASSRSLAGGSQETQYF.